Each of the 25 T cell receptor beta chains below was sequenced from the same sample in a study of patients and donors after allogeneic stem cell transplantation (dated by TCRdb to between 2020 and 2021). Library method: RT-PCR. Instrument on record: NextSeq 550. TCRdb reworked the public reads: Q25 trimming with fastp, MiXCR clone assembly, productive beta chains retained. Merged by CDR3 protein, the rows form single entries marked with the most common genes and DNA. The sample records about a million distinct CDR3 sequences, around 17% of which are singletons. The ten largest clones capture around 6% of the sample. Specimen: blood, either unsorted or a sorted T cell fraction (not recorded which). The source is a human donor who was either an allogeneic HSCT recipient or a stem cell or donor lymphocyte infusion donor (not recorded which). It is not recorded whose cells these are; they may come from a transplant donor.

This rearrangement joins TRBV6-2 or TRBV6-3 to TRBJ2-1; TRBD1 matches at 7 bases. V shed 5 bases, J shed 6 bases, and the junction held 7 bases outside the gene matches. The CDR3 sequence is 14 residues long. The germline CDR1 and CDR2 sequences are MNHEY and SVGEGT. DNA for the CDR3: TGTGCCAGCAGTACCCGGGACAGACTCAATGAGCAGTTCTTC. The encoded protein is CASSTRDRLNEQFF.

DNA of the CDR3: TGTGCCAGCAGATCTCCTTATCCCTCCTACAATGAGCAGTTCTTC. Translation gives CASRSPYPSYNEQFF. J is TRBJ2-1 and V is TRBV6-1; no clear D. CDR3 size: 15 residues. Germline CDR1 and CDR2: MNHNS and SASEGT. Trimming cost V 6 bases and J 0 bases, with 12 bases left between them.

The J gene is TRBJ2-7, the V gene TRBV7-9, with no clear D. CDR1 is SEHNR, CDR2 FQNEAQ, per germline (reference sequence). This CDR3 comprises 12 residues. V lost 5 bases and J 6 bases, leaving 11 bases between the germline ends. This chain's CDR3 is CASSHTLSEQYF. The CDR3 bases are TGTGCCAGCAGCCATACATTGAGCGAGCAGTACTTC.

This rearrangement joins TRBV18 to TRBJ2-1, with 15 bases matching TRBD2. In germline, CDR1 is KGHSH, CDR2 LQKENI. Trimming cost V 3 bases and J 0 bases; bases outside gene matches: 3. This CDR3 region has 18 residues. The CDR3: CASSPGTSGRSSYNEQFF. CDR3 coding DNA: TGTGCCAGCTCACCTGGGACTAGCGGGAGGTCCTCCTACAATGAGCAGTTCTTC.

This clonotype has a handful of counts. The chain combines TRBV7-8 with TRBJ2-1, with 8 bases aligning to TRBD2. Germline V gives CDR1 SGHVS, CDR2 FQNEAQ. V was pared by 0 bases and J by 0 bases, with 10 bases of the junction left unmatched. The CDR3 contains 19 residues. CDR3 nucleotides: TGTGCCAGCAGCTTAGCGTCCCGGGAGGGCCTTAGCTCCTACAATGAGCAGTTCTTC. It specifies CASSLASREGLSSYNEQFF.

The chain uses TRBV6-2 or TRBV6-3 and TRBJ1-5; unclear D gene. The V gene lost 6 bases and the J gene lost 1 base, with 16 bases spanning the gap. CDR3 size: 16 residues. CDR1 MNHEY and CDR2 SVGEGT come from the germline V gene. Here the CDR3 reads CASSRISTQSNQPQHF. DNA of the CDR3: TGTGCCAGCAGCCGTATAAGTACCCAAAGCAATCAGCCCCAGCATTTT.

For the CDR3, the DNA is TGTGCCACCTCGCTTCGCAGCCACTACGAGCAGTACTTC. Residues: CATSLRSHYEQYF. This chain links TRBV7-9 with TRBJ2-7; D not resolved. Germline V lookup: CDR1 SEHNR, CDR2 FQNEAQ (reference sequence). The CDR3 has 13 amino acids. Trimming stripped 10 bases from V and 3 bases from J, with 16 bases between.

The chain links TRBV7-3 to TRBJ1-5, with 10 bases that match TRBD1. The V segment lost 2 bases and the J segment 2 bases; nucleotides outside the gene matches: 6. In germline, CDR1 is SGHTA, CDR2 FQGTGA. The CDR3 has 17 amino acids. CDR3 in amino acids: CASSLSGTGEGNQPQHF. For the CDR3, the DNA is TGTGCCAGCAGCTTATCAGGGACAGGGGAAGGCAATCAGCCCCAGCATTTT.

The CDR3 sequence is CSAEIFGGELFF. In DNA form, the CDR3 reads TGCAGTGCTGAGATCTTCGGCGGGGAGCTGTTTTTT. The chain uses TRBV20-1 and TRBJ2-2; D is undetermined. There are 12 residues in the CDR3. Germline V CDR1 and CDR2: DFQATT, SNEGSKA (reference sequence). V was cut by 5 bases and J by 7 bases, with 11 bases left in between.

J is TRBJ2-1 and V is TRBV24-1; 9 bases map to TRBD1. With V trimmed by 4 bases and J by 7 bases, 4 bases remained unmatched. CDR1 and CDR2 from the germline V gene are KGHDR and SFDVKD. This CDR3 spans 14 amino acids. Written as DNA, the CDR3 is TGTGCCACCAGTGAGCCGACAGGGGGTAATGAGCAGTTCTTC. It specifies CATSEPTGGNEQFF.

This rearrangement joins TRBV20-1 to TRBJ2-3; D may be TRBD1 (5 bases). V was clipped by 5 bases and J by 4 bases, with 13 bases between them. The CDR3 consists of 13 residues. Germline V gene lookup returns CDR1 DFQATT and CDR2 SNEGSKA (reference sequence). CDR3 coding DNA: TGCAGTGCTGACGGCAGGGCCCCAGATACGCAGTATTTT. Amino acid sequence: CSADGRAPDTQYF.

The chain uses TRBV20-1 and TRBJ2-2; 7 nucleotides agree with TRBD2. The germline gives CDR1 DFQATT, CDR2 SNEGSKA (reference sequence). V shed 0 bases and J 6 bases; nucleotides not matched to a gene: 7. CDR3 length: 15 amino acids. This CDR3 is CSAREVLAGAGELFF. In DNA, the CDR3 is TGCAGTGCTAGAGAGGTTCTGGCGGGGGCCGGGGAGCTGTTTTTT.

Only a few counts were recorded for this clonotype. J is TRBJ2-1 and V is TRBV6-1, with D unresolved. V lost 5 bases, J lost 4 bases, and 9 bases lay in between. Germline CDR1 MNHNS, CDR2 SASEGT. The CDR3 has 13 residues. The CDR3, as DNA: TGTGCCAGCAGTCCTTTTGCTTACAATGAGCAGTTCTTC. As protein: CASSPFAYNEQFF.

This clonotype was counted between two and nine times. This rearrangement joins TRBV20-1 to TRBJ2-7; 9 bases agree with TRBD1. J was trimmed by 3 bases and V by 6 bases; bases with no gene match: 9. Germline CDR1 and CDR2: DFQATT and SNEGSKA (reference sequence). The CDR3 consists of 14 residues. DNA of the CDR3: TGCAGTGCCCCCTGGACAGGGGACTTCTACGAGCAGTACTTC. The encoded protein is CSAPWTGDFYEQYF.

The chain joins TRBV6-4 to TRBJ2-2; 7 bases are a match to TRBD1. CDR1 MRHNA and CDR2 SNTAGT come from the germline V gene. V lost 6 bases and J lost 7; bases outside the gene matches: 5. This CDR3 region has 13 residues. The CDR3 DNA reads TGTGCCAGCAGCGAACAGGGGTACGGGGAGCTGTTTTTT. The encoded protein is CASSEQGYGELFF.

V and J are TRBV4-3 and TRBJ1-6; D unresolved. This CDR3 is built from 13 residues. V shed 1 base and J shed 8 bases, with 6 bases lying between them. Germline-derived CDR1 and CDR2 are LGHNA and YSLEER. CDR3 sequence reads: CASSQVEDSPLHF. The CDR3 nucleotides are TGCGCCAGCAGCCAAGTTGAGGATTCACCCCTCCACTTT.

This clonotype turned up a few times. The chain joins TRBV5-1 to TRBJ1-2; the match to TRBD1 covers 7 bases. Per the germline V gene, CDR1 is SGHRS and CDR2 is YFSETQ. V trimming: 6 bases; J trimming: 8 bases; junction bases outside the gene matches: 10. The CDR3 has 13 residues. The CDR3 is CASTERGQIGYTF. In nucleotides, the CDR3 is TGCGCCAGCACCGAGAGGGGGCAAATCGGCTACACCTTC.

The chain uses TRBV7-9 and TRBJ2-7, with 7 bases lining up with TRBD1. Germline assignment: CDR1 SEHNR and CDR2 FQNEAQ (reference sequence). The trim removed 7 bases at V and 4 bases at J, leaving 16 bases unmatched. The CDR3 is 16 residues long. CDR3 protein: CASTNTTYGTEYEQYF. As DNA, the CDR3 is TGTGCCAGCACCAATACCACTTACGGGACAGAATACGAGCAGTACTTC.

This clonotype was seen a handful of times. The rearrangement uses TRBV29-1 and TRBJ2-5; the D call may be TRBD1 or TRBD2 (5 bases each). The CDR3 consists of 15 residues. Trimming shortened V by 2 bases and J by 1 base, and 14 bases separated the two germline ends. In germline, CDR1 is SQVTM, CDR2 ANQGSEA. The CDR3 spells CSVEFGAFIQETQYF. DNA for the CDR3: TGCAGCGTTGAATTCGGGGCCTTCATCCAAGAGACCCAGTACTTC.

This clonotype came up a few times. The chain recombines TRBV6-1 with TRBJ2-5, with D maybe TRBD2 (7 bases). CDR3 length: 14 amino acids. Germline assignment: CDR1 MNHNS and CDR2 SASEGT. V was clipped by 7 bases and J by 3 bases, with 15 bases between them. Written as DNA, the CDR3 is TGTGCCAGCAAGGGGGGGGCCTTAGAAGAGACCCAGTACTTC. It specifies CASKGGALEETQYF.

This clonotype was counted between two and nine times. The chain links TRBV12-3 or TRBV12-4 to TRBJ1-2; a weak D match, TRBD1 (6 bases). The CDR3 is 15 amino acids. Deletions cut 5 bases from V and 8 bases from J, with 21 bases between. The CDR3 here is CASSASQGQPGGYTF. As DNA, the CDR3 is TGTGCCAGCAGTGCCTCACAGGGACAACCCGGGGGCTACACCTTC.

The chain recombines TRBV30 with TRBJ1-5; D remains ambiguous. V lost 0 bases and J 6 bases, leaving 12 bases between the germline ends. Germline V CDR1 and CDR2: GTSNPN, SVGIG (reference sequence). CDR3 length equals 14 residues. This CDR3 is CAWSVAGLTQPQHF. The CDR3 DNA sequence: TGTGCCTGGAGTGTGGCGGGGTTGACTCAGCCCCAGCATTTT. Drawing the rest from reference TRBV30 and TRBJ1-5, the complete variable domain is SQTIHQWPATLVQPVGSPLSLECTVEGTSNPNLYWYRQAAGRGLQLLFYSVGIGQISSEVPQNLSASRPQDRQFILSSKKLLLSDSGFYLCAWSVAGLTQPQHFGDGTRLSIL.

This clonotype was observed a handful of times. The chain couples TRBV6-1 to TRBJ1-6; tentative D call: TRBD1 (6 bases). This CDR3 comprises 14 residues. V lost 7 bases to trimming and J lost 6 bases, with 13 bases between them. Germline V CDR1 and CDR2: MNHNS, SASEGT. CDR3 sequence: CASTGRGPNSPLHF. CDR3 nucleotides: TGTGCCAGCACCGGACGGGGGCCTAATTCACCCCTCCACTTT.

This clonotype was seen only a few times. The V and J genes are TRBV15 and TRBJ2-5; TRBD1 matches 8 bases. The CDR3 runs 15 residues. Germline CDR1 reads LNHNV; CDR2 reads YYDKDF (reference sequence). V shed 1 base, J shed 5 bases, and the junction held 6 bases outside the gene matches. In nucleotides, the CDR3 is TGTGCCACCAGCAGAGGGCAGGGGGCCGGTGAGACCCAGTACTTC. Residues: CATSRGQGAGETQYF.

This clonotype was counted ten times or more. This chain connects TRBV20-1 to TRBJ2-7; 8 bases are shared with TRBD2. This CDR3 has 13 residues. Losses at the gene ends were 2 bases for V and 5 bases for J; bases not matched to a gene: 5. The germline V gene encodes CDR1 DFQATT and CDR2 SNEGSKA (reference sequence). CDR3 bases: TGCAGTGCTAGAAATGCGGGAGGTAACGAGCAGTACTTC. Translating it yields CSARNAGGNEQYF.